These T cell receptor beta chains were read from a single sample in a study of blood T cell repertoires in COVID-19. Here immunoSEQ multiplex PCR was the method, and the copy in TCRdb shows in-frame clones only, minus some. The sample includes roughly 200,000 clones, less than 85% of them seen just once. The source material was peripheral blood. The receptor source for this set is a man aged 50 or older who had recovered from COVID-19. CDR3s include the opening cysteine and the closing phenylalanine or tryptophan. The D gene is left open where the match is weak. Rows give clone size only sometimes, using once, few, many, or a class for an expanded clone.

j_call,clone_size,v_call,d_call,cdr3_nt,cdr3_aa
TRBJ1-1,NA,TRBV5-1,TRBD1,TGCGCCAGCAGCTTGTTCACAGGGGAGAACACTGAAGCTTTCTTT,CASSLFTGENTEAFF
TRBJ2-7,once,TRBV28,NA,TGTGCCAGCAGTTCGTTGTCCTACGAGCAGTACTTC,CASSSLSYEQYF
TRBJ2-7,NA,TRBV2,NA,TGTGCCAGCAGTCGAGGGACAAGGGGAACCTACGAGCAGTACTTC,CASSRGTRGTYEQYF
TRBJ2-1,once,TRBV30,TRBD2,TGTGCCTGGAAAGAGAGGACTAGCGGGGGGAATGAGCAGTTCTTC,CAWKERTSGGNEQFF
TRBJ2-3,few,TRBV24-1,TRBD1,TGTGCCACCAGTGATCCAGCACCGGGACAGGGCCGCCCAGATACGCAGTATTTT,CATSDPAPGQGRPDTQYF
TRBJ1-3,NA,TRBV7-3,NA,TGTGCCAGCAGCTCGACAAGCTCCGGAAACACCATATATTTT,CASSSTSSGNTIYF
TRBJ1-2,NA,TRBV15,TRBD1,TGTGCCACCAGCCGCCGGACAGGGGCGAACTATGGCTACACCTTC,CATSRRTGANYGYTF
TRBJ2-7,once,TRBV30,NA,TGTGCCTGGGGGAAGCGGCTCTTCTCCTACGAGCAGTACTTC,CAWGKRLFSYEQYF
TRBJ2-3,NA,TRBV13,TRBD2,TGTGCCAGCAGCCCCACTAGCGGGAAGCCCACAGATACGCAGTATTTT,CASSPTSGKPTDTQYF
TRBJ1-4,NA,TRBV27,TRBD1,TGTGCCAGCAAAGGGCAGGGGGTGAGTGAAAAACTGTTTTTT,CASKGQGVSEKLFF
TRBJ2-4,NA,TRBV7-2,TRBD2,TGTGCCAGCAGCAGGGAGACTAGCGGGGGAAACATTCAGTACTTC,CASSRETSGGNIQYF
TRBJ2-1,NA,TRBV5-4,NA,TGTGCCAGCAGTCCCACCTTTCGGGAGTTGGATGAGCAGTTCTTC,CASSPTFRELDEQFF
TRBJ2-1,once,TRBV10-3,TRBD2,TGTGCCATCAGTGACCCATTACTAGCGGGAGGACCGAATGAGCAGTTCTTC,CAISDPLLAGGPNEQFF
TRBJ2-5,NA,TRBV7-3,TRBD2,TGTGCCAGCAGCTTAAGCACTAGCGGCCGCCAAGAGACCCAGTACTTC,CASSLSTSGRQETQYF
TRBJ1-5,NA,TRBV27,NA,TGTGCCAGCAGTTTTTCAGGGATTGTTGGCAATCAGCCCCAGCATTTT,CASSFSGIVGNQPQHF
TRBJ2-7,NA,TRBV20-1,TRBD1,TGCAGTGCGGGGACAGGGTTCGAGCAGTACTTC,CSAGTGFEQYF
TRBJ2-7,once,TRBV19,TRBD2,TGTGCCAGTAGTATAACTAGCGCCTCCTACGAGCAGTACTTC,CASSITSASYEQYF
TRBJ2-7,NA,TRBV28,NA,TGTGCCAGCAGGTCAAGCGGGACATCAGAGCAGTACTTC,CASRSSGTSEQYF
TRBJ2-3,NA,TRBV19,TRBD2,TGTGCCAGTAGTCCCACCCGACTAGCGGGACTCCTATCCGCAGATACGCAGTATTTT,CASSPTRLAGLLSADTQYF
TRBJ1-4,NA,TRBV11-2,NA,TGTGCCAGCAGCTTACTGGGTACGGGTGTGGAAAAACTGTTTTTT,CASSLLGTGVEKLFF
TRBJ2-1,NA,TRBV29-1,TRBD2,TGCAGCGTTGCCCGACTAGCGGGGGAGGGGTCGAGTTACAATGAGCAGTTCTTC,CSVARLAGEGSSYNEQFF
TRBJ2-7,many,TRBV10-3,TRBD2,TGTGCCATCAGTGATGTTCGGGGGGGCGAACACGACTACGAGCAGTACTTC,CAISDVRGGEHDYEQYF
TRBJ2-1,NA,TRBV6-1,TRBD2,TGTGCCAGCAGTGAAGAATTAGCGGGGTACCCCTACAATGAGCAGTTCTTC,CASSEELAGYPYNEQFF
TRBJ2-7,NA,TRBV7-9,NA,TGTGCCAGCAGCTCCTCATTCACACGCTACGAGCAGTACTTC,CASSSSFTRYEQYF
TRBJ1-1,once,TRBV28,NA,TGTGCCAGCAGTTTCCCAGGCTCGAACACTGAAGCTTTCTTT,CASSFPGSNTEAFF
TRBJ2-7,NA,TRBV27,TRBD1,TGTGCCAGCGGACAGGACCGCTCCTACGAGCAGTACTTC,CASGQDRSYEQYF
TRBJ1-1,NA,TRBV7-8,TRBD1,TGTGCCAGCAGCCTGGGCGGTAGGGACAGAACACTCTCAGAAGCTTTCTTT,CASSLGGRDRTLSEAFF
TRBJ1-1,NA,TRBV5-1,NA,TGCGCCAGCAGCTTGGTGACTCAGGGTACCGGGACTGAAGCTTTCTTT,CASSLVTQGTGTEAFF
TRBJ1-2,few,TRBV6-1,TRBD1,TGTGCCAGCAGTGACACCGGGACAGATGACGGAACCTTC,CASSDTGTDDGTF
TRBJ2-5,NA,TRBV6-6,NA,TGTGCCAGCAGTTACGGGACTCGCCAAGAGACCCAGTACTTC,CASSYGTRQETQYF
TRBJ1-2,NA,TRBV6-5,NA,TGTGCCAGCAGTTACTCCCATAGCCGAGCTAACTATGGCTACACCTTC,CASSYSHSRANYGYTF
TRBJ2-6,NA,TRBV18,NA,TGTGCCAGCTCACCTGGGGCCTCTGGGGCCAACGTCCTGACTTTC,CASSPGASGANVLTF
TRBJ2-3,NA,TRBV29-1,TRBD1,TGCAGCGTTGAACCAGACAGGGGGACAGATACGCAGTATTTT,CSVEPDRGTDTQYF